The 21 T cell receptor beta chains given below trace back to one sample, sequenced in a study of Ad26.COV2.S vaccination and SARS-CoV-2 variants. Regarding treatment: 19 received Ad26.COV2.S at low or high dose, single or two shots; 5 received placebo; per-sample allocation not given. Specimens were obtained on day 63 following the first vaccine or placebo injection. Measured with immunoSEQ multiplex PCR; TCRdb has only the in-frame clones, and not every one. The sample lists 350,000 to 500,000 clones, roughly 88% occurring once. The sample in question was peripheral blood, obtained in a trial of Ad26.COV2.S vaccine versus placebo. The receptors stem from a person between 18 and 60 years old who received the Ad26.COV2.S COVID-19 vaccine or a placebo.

The CDR3 DNA follows: TGTGCCAGCTCACCATCCGGGACGGACTTGGGAGATACGCAGTATTTT. Its protein is CASSPSGTDLGDTQYF. The rearrangement uses TRBV18 and TRBJ2-3; D may be TRBD1 or TRBD2 (5 bases each). The V and J ends lost 2 bases and 5 bases respectively, with 17 bases between them. This CDR3 is 16 amino acids long. Germline loops: CDR1 KGHSH, CDR2 LQKENI.

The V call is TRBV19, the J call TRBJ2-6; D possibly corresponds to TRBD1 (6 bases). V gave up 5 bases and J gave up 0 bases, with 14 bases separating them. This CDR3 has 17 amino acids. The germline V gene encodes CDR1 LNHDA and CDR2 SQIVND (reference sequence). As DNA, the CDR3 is TGTGCCAGTAGTTTCCTACAGGGTAGCTCTGGGGCCAACGTCCTGACTTTC. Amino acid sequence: CASSFLQGSSGANVLTF. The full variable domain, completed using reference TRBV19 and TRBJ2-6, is DGGITQSPKYLFRKEGQNVTLSCEQNLNHDAMYWYRQDPGQGLRLIYYSQIVNDFQKGDIAEGYSVSREKKESFPLTVTSAQKNPTAFYLCASSFLQGSSGANVLTFGAGSRLTVL.

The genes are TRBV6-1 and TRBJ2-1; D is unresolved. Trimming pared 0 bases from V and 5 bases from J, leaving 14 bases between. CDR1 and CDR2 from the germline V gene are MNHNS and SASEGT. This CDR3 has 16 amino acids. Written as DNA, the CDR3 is TGTGCCAGCAGTGAAGCGTCAAGGAGTCAACACAATGAGCAGTTCTTC. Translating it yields CASSEASRSQHNEQFF.

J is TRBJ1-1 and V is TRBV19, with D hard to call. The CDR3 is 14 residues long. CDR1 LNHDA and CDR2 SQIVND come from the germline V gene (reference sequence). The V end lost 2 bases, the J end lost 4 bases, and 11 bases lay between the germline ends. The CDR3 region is CASSILSAGTEAFF. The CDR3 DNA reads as TGTGCCAGTAGTATATTGTCCGCGGGCACTGAAGCTTTCTTT.

The CDR3 loop is CASSRTIGVRGYTF. Here the CDR3 DNA reads TGTGCCAGCAGCCGTACTATAGGGGTGCGGGGCTACACCTTC. This chain links TRBV5-8 with TRBJ1-2, with TRBD1 as a possible D gene (5 bases). The CDR3 is made up of 14 amino acids. Germline V gene data show CDR1 as SGHTS and CDR2 as YDEGEE. V was pared by 4 bases and J by 8 bases, with 18 bases between.

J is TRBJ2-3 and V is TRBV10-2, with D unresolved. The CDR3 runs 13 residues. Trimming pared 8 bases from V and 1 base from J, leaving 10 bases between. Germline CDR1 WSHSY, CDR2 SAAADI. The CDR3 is CASLFSGTDTQYF. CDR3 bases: TGCGCCAGCCTCTTTTCGGGCACAGATACGCAGTATTTT.

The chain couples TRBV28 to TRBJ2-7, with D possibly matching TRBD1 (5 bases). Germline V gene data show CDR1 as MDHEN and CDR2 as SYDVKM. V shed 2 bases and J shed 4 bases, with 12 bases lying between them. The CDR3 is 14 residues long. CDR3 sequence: CASSLGASRYEQYF. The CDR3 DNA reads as TGTGCCAGCAGTTTAGGGGCTAGTCGGTACGAGCAGTACTTC.

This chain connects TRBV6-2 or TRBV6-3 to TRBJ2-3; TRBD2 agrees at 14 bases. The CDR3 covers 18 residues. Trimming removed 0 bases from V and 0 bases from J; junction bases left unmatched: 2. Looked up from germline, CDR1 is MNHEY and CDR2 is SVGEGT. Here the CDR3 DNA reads TGTGCCAGCAGTTACTCGACTAGCGGGGGGGCTAGCACAGATACGCAGTATTTT. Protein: CASSYSTSGGASTDTQYF.

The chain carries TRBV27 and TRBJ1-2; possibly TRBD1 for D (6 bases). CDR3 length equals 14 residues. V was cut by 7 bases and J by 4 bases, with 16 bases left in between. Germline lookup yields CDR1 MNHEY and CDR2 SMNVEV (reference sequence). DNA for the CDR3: TGTGCCAGCAATCCGGGGGGGGGCTCCTATGGCTACACCTTC. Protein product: CASNPGGGSYGYTF.

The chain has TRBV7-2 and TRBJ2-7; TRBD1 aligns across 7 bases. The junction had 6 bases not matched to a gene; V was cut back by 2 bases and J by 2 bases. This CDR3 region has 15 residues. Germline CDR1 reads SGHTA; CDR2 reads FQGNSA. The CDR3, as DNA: TGTGCCAGCAGCTTATGGACAGGACCGGCCTACGAGCAGTACTTC. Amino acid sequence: CASSLWTGPAYEQYF.

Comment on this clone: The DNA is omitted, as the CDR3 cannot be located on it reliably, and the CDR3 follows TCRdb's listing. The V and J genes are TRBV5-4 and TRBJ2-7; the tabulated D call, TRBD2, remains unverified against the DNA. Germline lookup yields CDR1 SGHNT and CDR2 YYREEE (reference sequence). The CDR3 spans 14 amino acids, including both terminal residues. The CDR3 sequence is CASSFGPGDDEQYF.

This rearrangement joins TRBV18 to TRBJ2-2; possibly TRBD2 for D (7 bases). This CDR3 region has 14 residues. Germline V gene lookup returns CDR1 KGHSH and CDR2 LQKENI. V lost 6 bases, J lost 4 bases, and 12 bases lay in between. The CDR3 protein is CASSVRGPTGELFF. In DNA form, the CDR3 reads TGTGCCAGCTCGGTGCGGGGGCCCACCGGGGAGCTGTTTTTT.

CDR3 nucleotide sequence: TGTGCCAGCAGCAAAAAAGGGTCGACAGATACGCAGTATTTT. This codes for CASSKKGSTDTQYF. The V and J genes are TRBV21-1 and TRBJ2-3. TRBV21-1 is described as a pseudogene. The CDR3 is 14 amino acids.

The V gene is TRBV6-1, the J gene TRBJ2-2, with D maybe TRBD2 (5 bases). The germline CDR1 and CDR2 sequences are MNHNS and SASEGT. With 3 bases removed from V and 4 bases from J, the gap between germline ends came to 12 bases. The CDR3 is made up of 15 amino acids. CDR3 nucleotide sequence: TGTGCCAGCAGTGAGGAGGAGTTCACCACCGGGGAGCTGTTTTTT. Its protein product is CASSEEEFTTGELFF.

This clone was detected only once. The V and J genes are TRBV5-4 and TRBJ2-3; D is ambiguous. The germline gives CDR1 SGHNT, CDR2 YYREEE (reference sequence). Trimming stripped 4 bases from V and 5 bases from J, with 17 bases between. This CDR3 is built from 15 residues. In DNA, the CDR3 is TGTGCCAGCAGCACGGCCGAGGTTATTAGAGATACGCAGTATTTT. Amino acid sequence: CASSTAEVIRDTQYF.

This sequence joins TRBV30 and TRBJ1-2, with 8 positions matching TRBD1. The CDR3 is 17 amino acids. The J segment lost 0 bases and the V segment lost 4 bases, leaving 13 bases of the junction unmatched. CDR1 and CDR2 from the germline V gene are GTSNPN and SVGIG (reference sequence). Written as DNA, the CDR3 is TGTGCCTGGACAGGGGGGGCAGGGGGCCTAGCTAACTATGGCTACACCTTC. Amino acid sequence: CAWTGGAGGLANYGYTF.

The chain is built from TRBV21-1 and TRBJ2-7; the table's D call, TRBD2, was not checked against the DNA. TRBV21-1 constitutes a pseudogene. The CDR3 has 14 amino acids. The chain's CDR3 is CASRKGLGLYEQYF. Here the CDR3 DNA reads TGTGCCAGCAGAAAAGGGCTAGGTCTCTACGAGCAGTACTTC.

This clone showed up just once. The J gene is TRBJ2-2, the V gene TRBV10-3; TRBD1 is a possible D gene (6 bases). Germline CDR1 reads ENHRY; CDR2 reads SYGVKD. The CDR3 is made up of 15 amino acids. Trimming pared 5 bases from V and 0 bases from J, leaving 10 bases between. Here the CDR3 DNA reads TGTGCCATCAGTCACGGGACAACGAACACCGGGGAGCTGTTTTTT. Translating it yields CAISHGTTNTGELFF.

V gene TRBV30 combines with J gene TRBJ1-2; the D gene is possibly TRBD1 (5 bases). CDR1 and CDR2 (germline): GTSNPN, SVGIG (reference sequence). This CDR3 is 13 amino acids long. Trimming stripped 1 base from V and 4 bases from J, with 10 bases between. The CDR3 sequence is CAWSAQRGYGYTF. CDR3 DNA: TGTGCCTGGAGTGCACAAAGGGGCTATGGCTACACCTTC.

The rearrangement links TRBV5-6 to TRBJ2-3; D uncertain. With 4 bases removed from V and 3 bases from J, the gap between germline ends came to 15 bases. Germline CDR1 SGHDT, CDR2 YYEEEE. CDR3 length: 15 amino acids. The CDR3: CASSPLFGVTDTQYF. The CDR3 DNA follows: TGTGCCAGCAGCCCCCTCTTTGGGGTTACAGATACGCAGTATTTT.

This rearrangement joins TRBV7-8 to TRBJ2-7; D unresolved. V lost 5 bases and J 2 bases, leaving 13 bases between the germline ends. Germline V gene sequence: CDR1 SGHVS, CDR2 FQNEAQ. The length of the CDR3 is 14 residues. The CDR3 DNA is TGTGCCAGCAGCAATAGACGGGCCGCCTACGAGCAGTACTTC. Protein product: CASSNRRAAYEQYF.